This T cell receptor (beta chain) was captured by sequencing in a study of T-cell reconstitution after alpha-beta-depleted transplantation in children. General study results and limits: Expanded graft clones numbering several hundred reportedly gave rise to alpha-beta T cells about two months after transplant.

Construction of the TCRbeta library involved unique molecular identifiers. TCRdb fed the PCR reads into MiXCR, producing one record per CDR3 protein. Altogether over 150,000 distinct CDR3 sequences are present, 5.5% to 7% being singletons, with the ten largest covering just over 5.5%. This clonotype was picked up many times. As yet, its antigen is unknown. Unmatched junction bases numbered 1, after V lost 5 bases and J lost 2 bases. Per germline, CDR1 SQVTM and CDR2 ANQGSEA. The CDR3 consists of 13 residues. Specimen: PBMCs, collected before TCRalphabeta/CD19-depleted stem cell transplant. This clonotype was sampled from a boy between 2 and 10 years old with acute lymphoblastic leukemia, due to receive a stem cell transplant. The chain combines TRBV29-1 with TRBJ2-2, with 8 bases that match TRBD2. DNA for the CDR3: TGCAGCGTTACTAGCGGTAACACCGGGGAGCTGTTTTTT. Amino acid sequence: CSVTSGNTGELFF.